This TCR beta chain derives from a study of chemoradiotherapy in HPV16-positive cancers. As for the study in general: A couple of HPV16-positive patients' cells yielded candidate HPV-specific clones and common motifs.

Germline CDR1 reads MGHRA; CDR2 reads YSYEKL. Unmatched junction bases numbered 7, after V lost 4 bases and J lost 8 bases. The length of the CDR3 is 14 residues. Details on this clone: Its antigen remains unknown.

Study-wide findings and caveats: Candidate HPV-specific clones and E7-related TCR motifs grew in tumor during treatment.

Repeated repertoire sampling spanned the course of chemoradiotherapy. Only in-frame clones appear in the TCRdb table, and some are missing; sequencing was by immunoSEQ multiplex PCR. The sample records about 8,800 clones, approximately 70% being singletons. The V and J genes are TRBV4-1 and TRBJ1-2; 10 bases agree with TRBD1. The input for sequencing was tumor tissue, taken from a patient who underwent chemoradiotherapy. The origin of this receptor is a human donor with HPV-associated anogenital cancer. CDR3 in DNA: TGCGCCAGCAGCCCCCGGGACAGGGGAATCGGCTACACCTTC. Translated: CASSPRDRGIGYTF.